These 16 T cell receptor beta chains originate from one sample sequenced in a study of blood T cells in healthy people across ages (dated by TCRdb to between 2015 and 2017). The protocol used for the library was 5' RACE. Reads for this sample came from an Illumina HiSeq 2500. A second PCR of about 6 to 11 cycles was performed with a sample-barcoded 5' primer and a J-beta primer mix. TCRdb itself trimmed the public reads at Q25 with fastp, ran MiXCR and retained productive beta chains. Each CDR3 protein gets just one entry, which takes the most common genes and DNA from the rows behind it. The sample contains hundreds of thousands of distinct CDR3 sequences, about 62% of them found a single time. Clones ranked in the top ten supply 22% of the sample. The specimen was blood. The receptors were sampled from a young man in good health.

V usage is TRBV12-3 or TRBV12-4 and J usage is TRBJ2-3, with 7 positions matching TRBD2. The CDR3 sequence is 13 residues long. V gave up 5 bases and J gave up 7 bases; unmatched junction bases: 6. CDR3 in DNA: TGTGCCAGCAGTGCGACAGCGGGGAATACGCAGTATTTT. As protein: CASSATAGNTQYF.

The chain carries TRBV5-1 and TRBJ2-3; D unclear. Germline V gene data show CDR1 as SGHRS and CDR2 as YFSETQ. CDR3 size: 15 residues. Trimming took off 2 bases at V and 3 bases at J, with 13 bases between the two ends. The CDR3 DNA reads as TGCGCCAGCAGCTTAGGACCGATGAGGACAGATACGCAGTATTTT. Translated: CASSLGPMRTDTQYF.

This clonotype has a count of ten or more. The chain employs TRBV7-6 and TRBJ1-6, with 7 bases matching TRBD1. The CDR3 runs to 13 residues. V lost 4 bases, J lost 7 bases, and 1 base stayed unmatched. Germline values: CDR1 SGHVS, CDR2 FNYEAQ. The CDR3 DNA sequence: TGTGCCAGCAGCTCGGACAGGAATTCACCCCTCCACTTT. Protein: CASSSDRNSPLHF. Full variable domain (outside the CDR3, taken from reference TRBV7-6 and TRBJ1-6): GAGVSQSPRYKVTKRGQDVALRCDPISGHVSLYWYRQALGQGPEFLTYFNYEAQQDKSGLPNDRFSAERPEGSISTLTIQRTEQRDSAMYRCASSSDRNSPLHFGNGTRLTVT.

V and J are TRBV7-9 and TRBJ2-1; 7 bases are shared with TRBD1. The length of the CDR3 is 14 residues. Per germline, CDR1 SEHNR and CDR2 FQNEAQ (reference sequence). Trimming removed 8 bases from V and 13 bases from J; junction bases left unmatched: 17. CDR3: CASRDRNIQETQFF. DNA for the CDR3: TGTGCCAGCCGGGACAGAAACATCCAAGAGACCCAGTTCTTC.

The chain has TRBV10-3 and TRBJ1-1; a possible D gene is TRBD1 (5 bases). Looked up from germline, CDR1 is ENHRY and CDR2 is SYGVKD. The CDR3 consists of 12 residues. With 9 bases removed from V and 0 bases from J, the gap between germline ends came to 8 bases. The CDR3 nucleotides are TGTGCCATGCAGGGTGTGAACACTGAAGCTTTCTTT. Protein sequence: CAMQGVNTEAFF.

This clonotype was recorded a few times. V is TRBV4-3 and J is TRBJ2-5; 8 bases align to TRBD2. CDR3 length equals 16 residues. Germline CDR1 is LGHNA and CDR2 is YSLEER. The J segment lost 8 bases and the V segment lost 0 bases, leaving 11 bases of the junction unmatched. The CDR3 spells CASSQDLLAGFITQYF. The CDR3, as DNA: TGCGCCAGCAGCCAAGATTTATTAGCGGGATTCATAACCCAGTACTTC.

The table lists this clonotype with a few counts. This rearrangement joins TRBV29-1 to TRBJ2-5; possibly TRBD2 for D (5 bases). The V gene's germline CDR1 is SQVTM and CDR2 ANQGSEA. The V and J ends lost 4 bases and 11 bases respectively, with 8 bases between them. CDR3 size: 9 residues. CDR3 region: CSVVRGQYF. In DNA form, the CDR3 reads TGCAGCGTTGTTCGCGGGCAGTACTTC.

The chain recombines TRBV15 with TRBJ2-1; D possibly corresponds to TRBD2 (6 bases). Germline V gives CDR1 LNHNV, CDR2 YYDKDF (reference sequence). V was shortened by 2 bases and J by 0 bases, with 11 bases between the two germline ends. The CDR3 has 16 residues. CDR3 nucleotides: TGTGCCACCAGCAGATCGGGGACTCCCTCCTACAATGAGCAGTTCTTC. It codes for CATSRSGTPSYNEQFF.

The V call is TRBV6-2 or TRBV6-3, the J call TRBJ2-6; D not certain. CDR1 MNHEY and CDR2 SVGEGT come from the germline V gene. Deletions cut 8 bases from V and 1 base from J, with 6 bases between. There are 13 residues in the CDR3. Written as DNA, the CDR3 is TGTGCCAGCCTCAAATCTGGGGCCAACGTCCTGACTTTC. Translated, it gives CASLKSGANVLTF.

The genes are TRBV30 and TRBJ2-7; D is undetermined. The germline CDR1 and CDR2 sequences are GTSNPN and SVGIG (reference sequence). Deletions cut 8 bases from V and 1 base from J, with 12 bases between. The length of the CDR3 is 12 residues. The CDR3 sequence: CAGRHGSYEQYF. In DNA, the CDR3 is TGTGCCGGAAGACACGGGTCCTACGAGCAGTACTTC.

This clonotype was seen more than once but under ten times. CDR3 loop: CATGTIIQGTEAFF. Written as DNA, the CDR3 is TGTGCCACTGGGACAATAATCCAGGGGACTGAAGCTTTCTTT. The chain couples TRBV10-3 to TRBJ1-1; D perhaps matches TRBD1 (6 bases). Germline loops: CDR1 ENHRY, CDR2 SYGVKD. Trimming took off 10 bases at V and 5 bases at J, with 20 bases between the two ends. The CDR3 extends over 14 amino acids.

This chain uses TRBV9 with TRBJ1-6, with a tentative D call TRBD1 (5 bases). The CDR3 runs 13 residues. The V end was cut by 3 bases, the J end by 6 bases, with 7 bases between. Germline CDR1 SGDLS, CDR2 YYNGEE. The CDR3 sequence is CASSGDGNSPLHF. In nucleotides, the CDR3 is TGTGCCAGCAGCGGGGACGGTAATTCACCCCTCCACTTT.

This clonotype turned up a few times. CDR3 nucleotides: TGTGCCAGCAGCCAAGAGGGAGCGGGTACTACCGGGGAGCTGTTTTTT. It translates to CASSQEGAGTTGELFF. J is TRBJ2-2 and V is TRBV3-1; D might be TRBD2 (6 bases). Deletions cut 0 bases from V and 5 bases from J, with 13 bases between. Germline V gene data show CDR1 as LGHDT and CDR2 as YNNKEL (reference sequence). The CDR3 totals 16 residues. Based on the CDR3 plus reference TRBV3-1 and TRBJ2-2, the full variable domain is DTAVSQTPKYLVTQMGNDKSIKCEQNLGHDTMYWYKQDSKKFLKIMFSYNNKELIINETVPNRFSPKSPDKAHLNLHINSLELGDSAVYFCASSQEGAGTTGELFFGEGSRLTVL.

This chain links TRBV28 with TRBJ2-4; perhaps TRBD2 as D (6 bases). In germline, CDR1 is MDHEN, CDR2 SYDVKM. V was clipped by 6 bases and J by 0 bases, with 15 bases between them. The CDR3 length is 16 residues. The CDR3 DNA reads TGTGCCAGCAGCCCCCGTCCGGGAGCAGCCAAAAACATTCAGTACTTC. This gives the protein CASSPRPGAAKNIQYF.

The chain links TRBV20-1 to TRBJ2-5, with 9 bases matching TRBD2. CDR3 length equals 15 residues. The junction had 6 bases not matched to a gene; V was cut back by 0 bases and J by 4 bases. The germline V gene encodes CDR1 DFQATT and CDR2 SNEGSKA (reference sequence). The chain's CDR3 is CSARDLRTSAETQYF. The CDR3 bases are TGCAGTGCTAGAGATCTGAGGACTAGCGCAGAGACCCAGTACTTC.

The chain links TRBV10-3 to TRBJ1-6, with unresolved D. The germline gives CDR1 ENHRY, CDR2 SYGVKD. This CDR3 region has 14 residues. Trimming removed 4 bases from V and 10 bases from J, with 14 bases in between. The CDR3 region is CAISVEVSGSPLHF. The CDR3, as DNA: TGTGCCATCAGTGTGGAGGTTTCGGGATCACCCCTCCACTTT.